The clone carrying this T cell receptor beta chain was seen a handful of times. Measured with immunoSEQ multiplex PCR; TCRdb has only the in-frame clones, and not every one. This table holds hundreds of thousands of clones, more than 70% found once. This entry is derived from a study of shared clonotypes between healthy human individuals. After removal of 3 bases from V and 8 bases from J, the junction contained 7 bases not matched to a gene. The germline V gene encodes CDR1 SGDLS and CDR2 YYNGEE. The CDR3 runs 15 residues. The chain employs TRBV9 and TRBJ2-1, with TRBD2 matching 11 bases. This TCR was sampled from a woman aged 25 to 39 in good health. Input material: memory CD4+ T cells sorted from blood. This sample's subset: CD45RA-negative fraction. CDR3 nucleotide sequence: TGTGCCAGCAGCGCCACTAGCGGGAGAGGGGATGAGCAGTTCTTC. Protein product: CASSATSGRGDEQFF.